Following are 13 T cell receptor beta chains from one sample sequenced in a study of blood T cells in healthy people across ages. A second PCR of 7 to 11 cycles used a sample-barcoded 5' primer and a J-beta primer mix. TCRdb reanalysed the 5' RACE reads using MiXCR and keeps one entry per CDR3 protein. Of over 1,500,000 distinct CDR3 sequences in the sample, around 40% were seen once. Sequencing input: blood. The receptors here all came from a human donor in good health.

This clonotype was found a few times. The chain carries TRBV5-1 and TRBJ1-2, with TRBD1 identical over 9 bases. V was clipped by 4 bases and J by 6 bases; unmatched bases: 7. This CDR3 comprises 14 residues. Germline V CDR1 and CDR2: SGHRS, YFSETQ. Here the CDR3 reads CASSTGQGRNGYTF. The CDR3 region has the DNA TGCGCCAGCAGCACGGGACAGGGAAGGAATGGCTACACCTTC.

This clonotype turned up a few times. CDR3 sequence (DNA): TGCGCCAGCAGTATGGGACAGGGGACCCAAGAGACCCAGTACTTC. Translated: CASSMGQGTQETQYF. This chain connects TRBV5-1 to TRBJ2-5; 10 bases fit TRBD1. The CDR3 is made up of 15 amino acids. The V gene end was trimmed by 5 bases and the J gene end by 1 base; junction bases not matched to a gene: 5. Germline lookup yields CDR1 SGHRS and CDR2 YFSETQ.

This chain joins TRBV12-3 or TRBV12-4 and TRBJ2-1; D uncertain. CDR3 length: 11 amino acids. Trimming removed 6 bases from V and 9 bases from J, with 9 bases in between. CDR3 loop: CASRLTIEQFF. In DNA, the CDR3 is TGTGCCAGCAGACTCACCATTGAGCAGTTCTTC.

This sequence joins TRBV29-1 and TRBJ2-4; D is unresolved. Germline V gene lookup returns CDR1 SQVTM and CDR2 ANQGSEA. The CDR3 length is 12 residues. The ends were cut back, 3 bases at V and 0 bases at J, with 3 bases in the middle. As DNA, the CDR3 is TGCAGCGTTGATTTAGCCAAAAACATTCAGTACTTC. It codes for CSVDLAKNIQYF.

The chain employs TRBV10-3 and TRBJ1-4; D unresolved. With 2 bases removed from V and 8 bases from J, the gap between germline ends came to 9 bases. Germline CDR1 is ENHRY and CDR2 is SYGVKD. The CDR3 totals 13 residues. In nucleotides, the CDR3 is TGTGCCATCAGTGAGGGCGATATGGAAAAACTGTTTTTT. It yields the protein CAISEGDMEKLFF.

The V call is TRBV6-1, the J call TRBJ2-1; TRBD2 aligns across 8 bases. There are 15 residues in the CDR3. Germline V gene data show CDR1 as MNHNS and CDR2 as SASEGT. Unmatched junction bases numbered 9, after V lost 5 bases and J lost 6 bases. CDR3 region: CASSPWTSSGNEQFF. In DNA, the CDR3 is TGTGCCAGCAGTCCCTGGACTAGCTCCGGCAATGAGCAGTTCTTC.

In its sample, this clonotype was seen a few times. The chain joins TRBV4-1 to TRBJ1-1; D is unclear. The germline CDR1 and CDR2 sequences are MGHRA and YSYEKL. This CDR3 spans 14 amino acids. Trimming took off 1 base at V and 8 bases at J, with 14 bases between the two ends. CDR3 in amino acids: CASSQGSRQNEAFF. CDR3 sequence (DNA): TGCGCCAGCAGCCAAGGTTCGAGGCAGAACGAAGCTTTCTTT.

This chain uses TRBV3-1 with TRBJ2-6; possible D gene TRBD1, 5 bases. Trimming removed 0 bases from V and 2 bases from J, with 11 bases in between. The CDR3 is 17 residues long. The germline gives CDR1 LGHDT, CDR2 YNNKEL (reference sequence). The CDR3 reads CASSQDGAGTGANVLTF. Here the CDR3 DNA reads TGTGCCAGCAGCCAAGATGGGGCAGGGACTGGGGCCAACGTCCTGACTTTC. The variable domain in full, with the rest retrieved from reference TRBV3-1 and TRBJ2-6, is DTAVSQTPKYLVTQMGNDKSIKCEQNLGHDTMYWYKQDSKKFLKIMFSYNNKELIINETVPNRFSPKSPDKAHLNLHINSLELGDSAVYFCASSQDGAGTGANVLTFGAGSRLTVL.

This clonotype has only a few counts. The chain employs TRBV10-3 and TRBJ2-5; no reliable D call. Trimming cost V 0 bases and J 3 bases, with 8 bases left between them. The CDR3 totals 14 residues. Germline V gives CDR1 ENHRY, CDR2 SYGVKD. The CDR3: CAISESWAEETQYF. The CDR3 nucleotides are TGTGCCATCAGTGAGTCTTGGGCGGAAGAGACCCAGTACTTC.

This chain connects TRBV29-1 to TRBJ1-1; TRBD1 matches at 9 bases. Unmatched junction bases numbered 8, after V lost 5 bases and J lost 1 base. In germline, CDR1 is SQVTM, CDR2 ANQGSEA. The CDR3 is made up of 15 amino acids. For the CDR3, the DNA is TGCAGCGTTCAACAGGGGGCGCGTGGGAACACTGAAGCTTTCTTT. It codes for CSVQQGARGNTEAFF.

In this sample, this clonotype turned up a few times. The chain has TRBV6-6 and TRBJ2-4; 9 nucleotides agree with TRBD1. The DNA end lines up better with TRBJ2-7; the J call may be wrong. CDR1 MNHNY and CDR2 SVGAGI come from the germline V gene (reference sequence). There are 16 residues in the CDR3. The CDR3 is CASIQLRGQGSHEQYF. CDR3 in DNA: TGTGCCAGCATCCAACTCAGGGGACAGGGATCCCACGAGCAGTACTTC.

The chain is built from TRBV25-1 and TRBJ1-6; D is possibly TRBD1 (6 bases). The V and J ends lost 1 base and 8 bases respectively, with 12 bases between them. Germline CDR1 is MGHDK and CDR2 is SYGVNS. The length of the CDR3 is 15 residues. CDR3 residues: CASSEFGAGDSPLHF. Here the CDR3 DNA reads TGTGCCAGCAGTGAATTTGGAGCAGGGGATTCACCCCTCCACTTT.

This clonotype was seen a handful of times. The chain couples TRBV3-1 to TRBJ2-3, with 12 bases matching TRBD2. V lost 3 bases to trimming and J lost 2 bases; unmatched junction nucleotides: 6. This CDR3 has 17 amino acids. Germline V CDR1 and CDR2: LGHDT, YNNKEL (reference sequence). DNA for the CDR3: TGTGCCAGCAGCCATTTCCGGACTAGCGGGGACACAGATACGCAGTATTTT. Amino acid sequence: CASSHFRTSGDTDTQYF.